The present T cell receptor (beta chain) was sequenced within a study of cytomegalovirus exposure and HLA in healthy donors. As for the study in general: As an earlier analysis found, about 179 million T cells yielded some 120 million unique TCR beta sequences.

Germline V gene sequence: CDR1 SGHVS, CDR2 FQNEAQ. This CDR3 has 13 amino acids. V was trimmed by 2 bases and J by 4 bases, leaving 8 bases between them. 60 Vbeta and 13 Jbeta primers were used in PCR. Produced via immunoSEQ multiplex PCR; TCRdb's table is partial and in-frame only. The table records around 140,000 clones, 75% to 85% of them present only once. What was sequenced was PBMCs. This receptor was identified in a woman aged 45-59 years in good health and CMV-seropositive. The chain couples TRBV7-8 to TRBJ1-1; a possible D gene is TRBD1 (6 bases). This CDR3 is CASSLQGGTEAFF. CDR3 bases: TGTGCCAGCAGCTTACAAGGGGGCACTGAAGCTTTCTTT. Looking up the rest from reference TRBV7-8 and TRBJ1-1 gives the full variable domain: GAGVSQSPRYKVAKRGQDVALRCDPISGHVSLFWYQQALGQGPEFLTYFQNEAQLDKSGLPSDRFFAERPEGSVSTLKIQRTQQEDSAVYLCASSLQGGTEAFFGQGTRLTVV.